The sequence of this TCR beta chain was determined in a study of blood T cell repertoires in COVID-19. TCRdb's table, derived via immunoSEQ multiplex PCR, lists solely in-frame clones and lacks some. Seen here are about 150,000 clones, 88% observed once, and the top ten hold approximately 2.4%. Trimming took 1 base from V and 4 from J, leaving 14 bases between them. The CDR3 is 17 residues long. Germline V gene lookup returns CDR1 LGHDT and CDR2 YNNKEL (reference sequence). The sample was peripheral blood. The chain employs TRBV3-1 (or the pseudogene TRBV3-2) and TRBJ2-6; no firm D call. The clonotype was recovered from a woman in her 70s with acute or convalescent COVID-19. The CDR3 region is CASSQGAPGRGANVLTF. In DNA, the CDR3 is TGTGCCAGCAGCCAAGGCGCCCCGGGTAGGGGGGCCAACGTCCTGACTTTC.